These 11 T cell receptor beta chains share one sample of origin, sequenced in a study of immune cell composition in non-small cell lung cancer. Some clones are missing from TCRdb's copy, which holds only in-frame ones; the method was immunoSEQ multiplex PCR. The table lists several thousand clones, 76% of them singletons. The sequenced sample consisted of lung tumor tissue. Every receptor here comes from a human donor with non-small cell lung cancer.

CDR3 coding DNA: TGTGCCAGCAGACTAGAATGGAACAGGGTCCGGAGCAATCAGCCCCAGCATTTT. This encodes CASRLEWNRVRSNQPQHF. V is TRBV28 and J is TRBJ1-5; TRBD1 might be the D (6 bases). Germline V gives CDR1 MDHEN, CDR2 SYDVKM. V lost 6 bases and J lost 1, with 22 bases in between. CDR3 size: 18 residues.

This clone was picked up a small number of times. V and J are TRBV7-9 and TRBJ2-4; 9 nucleotides line up with TRBD1. The CDR3 length is 17 residues. The germline V gene has CDR1 SEHNR and CDR2 FQNEAQ (reference sequence). Losses at the gene ends were 5 bases for V and 0 bases for J; bases not matched to a gene: 8. CDR3 sequence reads: CASSPGTGNIAKNIQYF. CDR3 DNA sequence: TGTGCCAGCAGCCCCGGGACAGGGAACATAGCCAAAAACATTCAGTACTTC. Based on the CDR3 plus reference TRBV7-9 and TRBJ2-4, the full variable domain is DTGVSQNPRHKITKRGQNVTFRCDPISEHNRLYWYRQTLGQGPEFLTYFQNEAQLEKSRLLSDRFSAERPKGSFSTLEIQRTEQGDSAMYLCASSPGTGNIAKNIQYFGAGTRLSVL.

The chain combines TRBV5-1 with TRBJ2-3; tentatively, D is TRBD1 (6 bases). CDR3 length equals 14 residues. In germline, CDR1 is SGHRS, CDR2 YFSETQ. V lost 4 bases, J lost 5 bases, and 14 bases lay in between. CDR3 sequence: CASSLRTAGDTQYF. The CDR3, as DNA: TGCGCCAGCAGCCTAAGGACAGCCGGAGATACGCAGTATTTT.

This clone was observed once. CDR3: CASSLVGQGNTEAFF. Here the CDR3 DNA reads TGCGCCAGCAGCTTGGTGGGACAGGGAAACACTGAAGCTTTCTTT. The J gene is TRBJ1-1, the V gene TRBV5-1; 9 bases map to TRBD1. Trimming at V came to 0 bases and at J to 2 bases, leaving 2 bases not matched to a gene. This CDR3 spans 15 amino acids. Germline lookup yields CDR1 SGHRS and CDR2 YFSETQ.

The rearrangement links TRBV2 to TRBJ2-1, with D hard to call. This CDR3 has 13 amino acids. Per the germline V gene, CDR1 is SNHLY and CDR2 is FYNNEI. The ends were cut back, 4 bases at V and 4 bases at J, with 8 bases in the middle. The CDR3 DNA is TGTGCCAGCAGTGTTACTAATTACAATGAGCAGTTCTTC. Residues: CASSVTNYNEQFF.

The sample holds a few counts of this clone. The gene calls are TRBV7-3 and TRBJ2-1, with TRBD2 matching 7 bases. Germline CDR1 SGHTA, CDR2 FQGTGA. The CDR3 length is 14 residues. Trimming cost V 7 bases and J 5 bases; bases outside gene matches: 8. The CDR3 protein is CASKRGGSDNEQFF. The CDR3, as DNA: TGTGCCAGCAAGCGCGGGGGTAGTGACAATGAGCAGTTCTTC.

The V gene is TRBV19, the J gene TRBJ2-3, with D perhaps TRBD2 (6 bases). The CDR3 contains 13 residues. Deletions cut 6 bases from V and 2 bases from J, with 9 bases between. Germline-derived CDR1 and CDR2 are LNHDA and SQIVND (reference sequence). CDR3 bases: TGTGCCAGTAGGGGACTCAACACAGATACGCAGTATTTT. It encodes CASRGLNTDTQYF.

This chain joins TRBV6-1 and TRBJ1-2; no definite D call. Trimming removed 5 bases at V and 8 bases at J, with 12 bases between. This CDR3 has 12 amino acids. CDR1 MNHNS and CDR2 SASEGT come from the germline V gene. The CDR3 is CASSTYLEGYTF. The CDR3 DNA sequence: TGTGCCAGCAGTACCTACCTTGAAGGCTACACCTTC.

The chain recombines TRBV28 with TRBJ2-2, with D hard to call. V was clipped by 6 bases and J by 0 bases, with 5 bases between them. Germline-derived CDR1 and CDR2 are MDHEN and SYDVKM. The CDR3 runs to 13 residues. The CDR3 is CASSLSNTGELFF. CDR3 coding DNA: TGTGCCAGCAGCCTTTCGAACACCGGGGAGCTGTTTTTT.

This clone appeared a few times. The CDR3 loop is CASSLGASNNEQFF. CDR3 DNA: TGTGCCAGCAGCTTAGGTGCTAGCAACAATGAGCAGTTCTTC. The chain couples TRBV7-3 to TRBJ2-1, with D maybe TRBD2 (5 bases). Trimming took off 2 bases at V and 5 bases at J, with 10 bases between the two ends. The V gene's germline CDR1 is SGHTA and CDR2 FQGTGA. The CDR3 sequence is 14 residues long.

This clone occurred once. This chain connects TRBV2 to TRBJ2-5, with 7 nucleotides matching TRBD1. V was pared by 8 bases and J by 11 bases, with 14 bases of the junction left unmatched. The CDR3 sequence is 13 residues long. Germline CDR1 SNHLY, CDR2 FYNNEI. The CDR3: CASLRKGAREQYF. The DNA for the CDR3 is TGTGCCAGCCTCAGGAAGGGGGCGAGAGAGCAGTACTTC. The full variable domain, with the rest looked up from reference TRBV2 and TRBJ2-5, is EPEVTQTPSHQVTQMGQEVILRCVPISNHLYFYWYRQILGQKVEFLVSFYNNEISEKSEIFDDQFSVERPDGSNFTLKIRSTKLEDSAMYFCASLRKGAREQYFGPGTRLLVL.